This TCR beta chain is drawn from a study of lymphopenia after photon versus proton radiotherapy. Sequencing was performed with immunoSEQ multiplex PCR; in TCRdb, only in-frame clones are kept and a portion is missing. The sample holds some 70,000 clones, about 89% seen once. The germline CDR1 and CDR2 sequences are MNHEY and SVGAGI. Trimming removed 0 bases at V and 5 bases at J, with 16 bases between. This CDR3 is built from 16 residues. The V and J genes are TRBV6-5 and TRBJ1-1; D not certain. The sample in question was peripheral blood, obtained from a patient treated with proton-based radiotherapy. The receptor comes from a man older than 75 with esophageal cancer. CDR3 coding DNA: TGTGCCAGCAGTTACTCGACGGTTTCCCCCCTGACTGAAGCTTTCTTT. It specifies CASSYSTVSPLTEAFF.